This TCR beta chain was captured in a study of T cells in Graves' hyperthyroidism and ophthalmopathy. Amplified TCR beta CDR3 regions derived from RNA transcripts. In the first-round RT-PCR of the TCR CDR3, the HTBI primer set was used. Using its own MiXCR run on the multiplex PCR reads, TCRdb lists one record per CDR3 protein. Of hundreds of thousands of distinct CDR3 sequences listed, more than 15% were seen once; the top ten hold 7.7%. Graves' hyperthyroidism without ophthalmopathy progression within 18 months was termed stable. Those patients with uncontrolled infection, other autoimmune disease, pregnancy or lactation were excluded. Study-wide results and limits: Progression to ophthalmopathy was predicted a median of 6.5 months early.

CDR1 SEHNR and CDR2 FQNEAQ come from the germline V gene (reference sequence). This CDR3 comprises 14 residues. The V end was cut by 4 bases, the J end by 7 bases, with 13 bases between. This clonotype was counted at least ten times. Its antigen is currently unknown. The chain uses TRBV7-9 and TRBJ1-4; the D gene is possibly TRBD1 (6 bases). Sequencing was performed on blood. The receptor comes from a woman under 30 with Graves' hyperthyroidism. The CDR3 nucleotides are TGTGCCAGCAGCTCCAGGGGATTCGGTGAAAAACTGTTTTTT. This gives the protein CASSSRGFGEKLFF.